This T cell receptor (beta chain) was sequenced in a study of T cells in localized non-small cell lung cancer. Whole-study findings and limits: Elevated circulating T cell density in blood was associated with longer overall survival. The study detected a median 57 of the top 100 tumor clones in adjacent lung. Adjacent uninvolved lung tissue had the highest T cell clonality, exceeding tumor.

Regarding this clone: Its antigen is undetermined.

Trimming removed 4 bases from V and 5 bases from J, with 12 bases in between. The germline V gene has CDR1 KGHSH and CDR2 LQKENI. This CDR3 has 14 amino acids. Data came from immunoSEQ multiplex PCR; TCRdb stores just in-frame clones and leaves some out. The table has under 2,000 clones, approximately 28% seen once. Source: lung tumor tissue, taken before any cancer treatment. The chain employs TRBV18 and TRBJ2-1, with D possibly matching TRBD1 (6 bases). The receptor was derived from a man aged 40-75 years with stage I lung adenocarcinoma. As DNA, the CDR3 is TGTGCCAGCTCACAGACGGGACAAGACAATGAGCAGTTCTTC. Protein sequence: CASSQTGQDNEQFF.